Reported below is one TCR beta chain. What it binds is unknown. The sample originates from a study of T cells after yellow fever vaccination. The CDR3 extends over 15 amino acids. The V segment lost 4 bases and the J segment 2 bases; nucleotides outside the gene matches: 7. From germline, CDR1 is DFQATT and CDR2 SNEGSKA (reference sequence). TCRdb re-called the 5' RACE reads with MiXCR, one entry per CDR3 protein. The sample includes some 250,000 distinct CDR3 sequences, about 7% seen only once; the top ten take more than 0.8%. General observations from the study: Weaker overall was a secondary response that nonetheless peaked faster, on day 5 versus 15.

The chain carries TRBV20-1 and TRBJ2-3, with TRBD2 matching 9 bases. The sequences come from CD4+ T cells sorted from PBMCs, collected 15 days after the yellow fever booster vaccination. This receptor was identified in a man aged 25 to 45 who received the YFV17D yellow fever vaccine. The CDR3 nucleotides are TGCAGTGCTACTCGGGGCGGGAGGGCCACAGATACGCAGTATTTT. Its translation is CSATRGGRATDTQYF.